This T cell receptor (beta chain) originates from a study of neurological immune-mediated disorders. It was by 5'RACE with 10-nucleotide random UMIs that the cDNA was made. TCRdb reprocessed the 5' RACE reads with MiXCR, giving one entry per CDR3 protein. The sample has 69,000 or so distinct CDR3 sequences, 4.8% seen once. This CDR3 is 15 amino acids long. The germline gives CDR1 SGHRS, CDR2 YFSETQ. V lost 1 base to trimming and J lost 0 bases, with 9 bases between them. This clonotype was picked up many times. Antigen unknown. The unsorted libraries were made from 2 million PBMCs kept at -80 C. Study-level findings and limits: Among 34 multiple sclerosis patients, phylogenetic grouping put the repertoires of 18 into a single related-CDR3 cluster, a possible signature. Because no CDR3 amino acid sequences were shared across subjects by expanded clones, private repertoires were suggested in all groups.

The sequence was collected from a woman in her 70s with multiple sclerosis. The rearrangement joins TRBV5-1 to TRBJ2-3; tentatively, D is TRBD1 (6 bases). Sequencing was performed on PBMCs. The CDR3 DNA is TGCGCCAGCAGCTTGACGGGACAAAGCACAGATACGCAGTATTTT. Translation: CASSLTGQSTDTQYF. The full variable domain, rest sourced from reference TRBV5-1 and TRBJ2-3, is KAGVTQTPRYLIKTRGQQVTLSCSPISGHRSVSWYQQTPGQGLQFLFEYFSETQRNKGNFPGRFSGRQFSNSRSEMNVSTLELGDSALYLCASSLTGQSTDTQYFGPGTRLTVL.